A selection of T cell receptor beta chains follows, all from one sample in a study of OX40 agonist ivuxolimab in advanced cancers. Generated by immunoSEQ multiplex PCR, the TCRdb table keeps only in-frame clones and is missing some. The top ten clones hold about 30% of a sample with approximately 44,000 clones, roughly nine tenths of them seen once. This material consisted of CD4+ or CD8+ T cells sorted from blood, taken in a trial of the OX40 agonist ivuxolimab. These receptor sequences come from an adult with an advanced solid tumor such as melanoma, head and neck, liver or kidney cancer. The CDR3 runs from the conserved cysteine through the conserved F or W. Each record gives: V gene, D gene, clone size, J gene, CDR3 protein, CDR3 DNA. A D gene is named only where the DNA matches it firmly. For some rows the clone size is stated as once, few or many, or as a class when expanded; others skip it.

TRBV6-5,-,-,TRBJ1-2,CASSDYGADGYTF,TGTGCCAGCAGTGATTACGGGGCAGATGGCTACACCTTC
TRBV30,TRBD2,-,TRBJ2-3,CAWIHSGQREPDTQYF,TGTGCCTGGATCCATTCGGGCCAGCGGGAACCAGATACGCAGTATTTT
TRBV20-1,-,few,TRBJ1-1,CSASVGTEAFF,TGCAGTGCTAGTGTAGGCACTGAAGCTTTCTTT
TRBV15,-,-,TRBJ2-1,CATSNEGLYNEQFF,TGTGCCACCAGCAACGAGGGGTTATACAATGAGCAGTTCTTC
TRBV7-6,-,-,TRBJ2-1,CASSLVDGNNEQFF,TGTGCCAGCAGCTTAGTGGACGGCAACAATGAGCAGTTCTTC
TRBV6-5,TRBD2,-,TRBJ2-1,CASRGLAQDNEQFF,TGTGCCAGCAGGGGACTAGCTCAGGACAATGAGCAGTTCTTC
TRBV4-1,-,-,TRBJ2-1,CASSQEMAGGSWEQFF,TGCGCCAGCAGCCAAGAGATGGCGGGCGGTTCCTGGGAGCAGTTCTTC
TRBV7-2,-,-,TRBJ1-5,CASSSTINQPQHF,TGTGCCAGCAGCTCGACCATTAATCAGCCCCAGCATTTT
TRBV9,TRBD2,-,TRBJ2-5,CASSPEGRDGETQYF,TGTGCCAGCAGCCCAGAGGGGAGGGATGGGGAGACCCAGTACTTC
TRBV4-1,-,-,TRBJ1-5,CASSQEGVPNQPQHF,TGCGCCAGCAGCCAAGAAGGGGTCCCTAATCAGCCCCAGCATTTT
TRBV7-8,-,-,TRBJ1-5,CASSSDRFNQPQHF,TGTGCCAGCAGCTCAGACAGGTTCAATCAGCCCCAGCATTTT
TRBV27,TRBD2,-,TRBJ2-5,CASSLYSGRPGETQYF,TGTGCCAGCAGTTTATATAGCGGGAGGCCGGGGGAGACCCAGTACTTC
TRBV5-1,-,-,TRBJ1-2,CASSWQGPGGYTF,TGCGCCAGCAGCTGGCAGGGGCCAGGGGGCTACACCTTC
TRBV2,-,-,TRBJ1-4,CASSGYISWSEKLFF,TGTGCCAGCAGTGGTTATATCTCTTGGAGTGAAAAACTGTTTTTT
TRBV6-5,TRBD2,-,TRBJ2-7,CASSYSRLAGDYEQYF,TGTGCCAGCAGTTACTCGAGACTAGCGGGGGACTACGAGCAGTACTTC
TRBV30,-,-,TRBJ2-1,CAWSFPYNEQFF,TGTGCCTGGAGTTTTCCATACAATGAGCAGTTCTTC
TRBV11-2,TRBD2,-,TRBJ2-5,CASSLGSGGETQYF,TGTGCCAGCAGCTTGGGTAGCGGGGGGGAGACCCAGTACTTC
TRBV5-1,-,-,TRBJ2-3,CASSLAHSATDTQYF,TGCGCCAGCAGCTTGGCCCACTCCGCCACAGATACGCAGTATTTT
TRBV19,TRBD1,-,TRBJ2-2,CASSILRTGVTGELFF,TGTGCCAGTAGTATCCTCCGGACAGGGGTCACCGGGGAGCTGTTTTTT
TRBV25-1,-,-,TRBJ2-2,CASSEYSPLGELFF,TGTGCCAGCAGTGAATACAGCCCATTAGGGGAGCTGTTTTTT
TRBV5-6,TRBD1,-,TRBJ2-6,CASSDGTGDSGANVLTF,TGTGCCAGCAGCGACGGGACAGGGGACTCTGGGGCCAACGTCCTGACTTTC
TRBV14,TRBD2,-,TRBJ2-1,CASSQEFSGSSDEQFF,TGTGCCAGCAGCCAAGAATTTAGCGGGAGCAGTGATGAGCAGTTCTTC
TRBV7-9,-,-,TRBJ1-2,CASSLATPTRGSGYTF,TGTGCCAGCAGCTTAGCGACCCCCACCAGGGGCTCTGGCTACACCTTC
TRBV9,TRBD2,medium-sized,TRBJ2-7,CASSPPGGRTYEQYF,TGTGCCAGCAGCCCCCCTGGCGGGAGGACCTACGAGCAGTACTTC
TRBV29-1,-,-,TRBJ2-7,CSVVAEEDEQYF,TGCAGCGTTGTAGCGGAGGAAGACGAGCAGTACTTC
TRBV27,TRBD1,-,TRBJ1-1,CASSYRGTGGWWEAFF,TGTGCCAGCAGCTACCGTGGGACAGGGGGTTGGTGGGAAGCTTTCTTT
TRBV5-8,-,few,TRBJ2-7,CASSLEVGVLFKHEQYF,TGTGCCAGCAGCTTGGAAGTTGGAGTACTATTCAAGCACGAGCAGTACTTC
TRBV4-1,TRBD2,-,TRBJ2-1,CASSAGGPGLSDEQFF,TGCGCCAGCAGTGCGGGAGGGCCAGGTCTTTCGGATGAGCAGTTCTTC
TRBV7-3,-,once,TRBJ2-2,CAGNQPGLNTGELFF,TGTGCCGGGAACCAACCGGGATTAAACACCGGGGAGCTGTTTTTT